Listed below are T cell receptor beta chains from one sample, sequenced in a study of long-term antiretroviral therapy in people with HIV. Data came from immunoSEQ multiplex PCR; TCRdb stores just in-frame clones and leaves some out. The sample yields 25,000 to 30,000 clones, more than 75% seen once. The starting material was unsorted PBMCs, obtained roughly 4.9 years after starting antiretroviral therapy. The receptors shown here come from a man aged 35-49 years with HIV. Both conserved end residues are part of each CDR3. A D gene is named only where the DNA matches it firmly. Size is stated for part of the rows, as once, few or many counts, or as a class when the clone is expanded.

D gene	V gene	J gene	clone size	CDR3 DNA	CDR3 protein
.	TRBV19	TRBJ2-3	.	TGTGCCAGTATGACGATAGATACGCAGTATTTT	CASMTIDTQYF
.	TRBV7-3	TRBJ2-3	.	TGTGCCAGCAGCTTAATTTCGGGACGCACAGATACGCAGTATTTT	CASSLISGRTDTQYF
.	TRBV28	TRBJ2-7	few	TGTGCCAGCAGTTTACTTGAATCCCTCGGGACCGAGCAGTACTTC	CASSLLESLGTEQYF
.	TRBV7-8	TRBJ2-5	.	TGTGCCAGCAGCGGAGACAGGCAATCGTGGGAGACCCAGTACTTC	CASSGDRQSWETQYF
.	TRBV7-9	TRBJ2-5	.	TGTGCCAGCAGCTTATTGCTAACAGGGACTAAGAAGACCCAGTACTTC	CASSLLLTGTKKTQYF
.	TRBV9	TRBJ2-3	.	TGTGCCAGCAGCGCAGATTCAGATACGCAGTATTTT	CASSADSDTQYF
.	TRBV27	TRBJ1-1	.	TGTGCCACGGGGGCAGACAGTTTGAACACTGAAGCTTTCTTT	CATGADSLNTEAFF
.	TRBV7-2	TRBJ2-1	.	TGTGCCAGCAGCTTAGGAGTGGGATCCTACAATGAGCAGTTCTTC	CASSLGVGSYNEQFF
.	TRBV7-2	TRBJ1-2	few	TGTGCCAGCAGCCCGTACAGGGCCTATGGCTACACCTTC	CASSPYRAYGYTF
.	TRBV6-5	TRBJ1-2	.	TGTGCCAGCAGACCGCAGTTGGGTGGCTACACCTTC	CASRPQLGGYTF
.	TRBV7-8	TRBJ1-5	.	TGTGCCAGCAGCCCGTCCTTCAATCAGCCCCAGCATTTT	CASSPSFNQPQHF
.	TRBV28	TRBJ1-5	.	TGTGCCAGCAGACCGGGGTATGACAATCAGCCCCAGCATTTT	CASRPGYDNQPQHF
TRBD1	TRBV7-2	TRBJ2-7	.	TGTGCCAGCAGCTCCCCCCGGGACAGGGCCTACGAGCAGTACTTC	CASSSPRDRAYEQYF
TRBD2	TRBV6-6	TRBJ2-2	.	TGTGCCAGCAGTTACTCGGCGGGAGTGAACACCGGGGAGCTGTTTTTT	CASSYSAGVNTGELFF
.	TRBV27	TRBJ1-2	once	TGTGCCAGCAGTTTATCGCACAGGGATACTTATGGCTACACCTTC	CASSLSHRDTYGYTF
TRBD2	TRBV7-3	TRBJ2-2	.	TGTGCCAGCAGCCAGTCGACTAGCGGGGGGGGAACCGGGGAGCTGTTTTTT	CASSQSTSGGGTGELFF
TRBD1	TRBV10-3	TRBJ1-2	.	TGTGCCATCAGCGCGGGACAGGCTGGCTACACCTTC	CAISAGQAGYTF
.	TRBV5-6	TRBJ2-5	few	TGTGCCAGCAGCTTGGCCTCAGGGACGTTACAAGAGACCCAGTACTTC	CASSLASGTLQETQYF
.	TRBV30	TRBJ1-1	.	TGTGCCTGGAGTCGGCAGAAGAACACTGAAGCTTTCTTT	CAWSRQKNTEAFF
.	TRBV5-6	TRBJ2-7	.	TGTGCCAGCAGCTTGAGACGGACAACCTACGAGCAGTACTTC	CASSLRRTTYEQYF
.	TRBV7-2	TRBJ1-5	.	TGTGCCAGCAGCTTACTAAAAAATCAGCCCCAGCATTTT	CASSLLKNQPQHF
TRBD2	TRBV9	TRBJ2-1	.	TGTGCCAGCAGCGGGACTAGCGGACTCACAGAGCAGTTCTTC	CASSGTSGLTEQFF
TRBD2	TRBV15	TRBJ2-5	.	TGTGCCACCAGCAAGGGGGGACTAGCGCAGCAAGAGACCCAGTACTTC	CATSKGGLAQQETQYF
.	TRBV7-9	TRBJ2-1	.	TGTGCCAGCCAAAGCGGGCTTGAGCAGTTCTTC	CASQSGLEQFF
.	TRBV29-1	TRBJ2-1	.	TGCAGCGTTGGGGGTTTGGGCTACAATGAGCAGTTCTTC	CSVGGLGYNEQFF
.	TRBV9	TRBJ2-1	.	TGTGCCAGCAGCGTAGGGGGTACAGGGGAGCAGTTCTTC	CASSVGGTGEQFF
.	TRBV6-5	TRBJ1-2	once	TGTGCCAGCAGACAAGCCGTGGGCGGCTACACCTTC	CASRQAVGGYTF
TRBD1	TRBV5-5	TRBJ2-7	once	TGTGCCAGCAGCGCCGGGACAGGGCGGGACGAGCAGTACTTC	CASSAGTGRDEQYF
.	TRBV18	TRBJ1-2	.	TGTGCCAGCTCACCAGAATCCGCGATCCTTAACTATGGCTACACCTTC	CASSPESAILNYGYTF
TRBD1	TRBV2	TRBJ1-1	once	TGTGCCAGCAATGCCGGGACAGAGAACACTGAAGCTTTCTTT	CASNAGTENTEAFF
.	TRBV5-6	TRBJ2-1	.	TGTGCCAGCAGCTTGGGTCCAGAGCAGTTCTTC	CASSLGPEQFF
.	TRBV9	TRBJ1-3	.	TGTGCCAGCAGCGTAGGGGGCCTACAGGACACCATATATTTT	CASSVGGLQDTIYF
.	TRBV7-8	TRBJ2-7	.	TGTGCCAGCAGCTTATGGGGGGGGCCCTACGAGCAGTACTTC	CASSLWGGPYEQYF
TRBD1	TRBV7-2	TRBJ1-1	.	TGTGCCAGCAGCCAGGGGGGAAGGGGGGCTGCTTTCTTT	CASSQGGRGAAFF
.	TRBV28	TRBJ2-3	.	TGTGCCAGCAGTACAACATCGGATACGCAGTATTTT	CASSTTSDTQYF
TRBD2	TRBV6-5	TRBJ2-5	.	TGTGCCAGCAGTTACTCCGGAGTAGCGGGAATGGAGACCCAGTACTTC	CASSYSGVAGMETQYF
.	TRBV9	TRBJ2-1	medium-sized	TGTGCCAGCAGCCCCCAGGGGAACGGTCACAATGAGCAGTTCTTC	CASSPQGNGHNEQFF
.	TRBV7-8	TRBJ2-5	once	TGTGCCAGCAGCCTTAATGGAGGAATAGAGACCCAGTACTTC	CASSLNGGIETQYF
.	TRBV6-1	TRBJ2-7	.	TGTGCCAGCAGTGAAGCAGGGACTGCCTACGAGCAGTACTTC	CASSEAGTAYEQYF
.	TRBV5-1	TRBJ2-3	once	TGCGCCAGCAGACGGGCAGGGGACACAGATACGCAGTATTTT	CASRRAGDTDTQYF
.	TRBV15	TRBJ1-1	.	TGTGCCACCAGCAGACAGCAACGGACTGAAGCTTTCTTT	CATSRQQRTEAFF
.	TRBV29-1	TRBJ2-7	.	TGCAGCGTTGGGAGGGACCCGGGCGAGCAGTACTTC	CSVGRDPGEQYF
.	TRBV7-7	TRBJ2-7	.	TGTGCTAGCAGCTTAGCGGCAGGGGATGTCTACGAGCAGTACTTC	CASSLAAGDVYEQYF
.	TRBV18	TRBJ2-2	.	TGTGCCAGCTCACCACCAAGCGGCACCGGGGAGCTGTTTTTT	CASSPPSGTGELFF
.	TRBV5-1	TRBJ1-2	.	TGCGCCAGCAGCTTGGGGTCAGTTATCTATGGCTACACCTTC	CASSLGSVIYGYTF
TRBD1	TRBV10-3	TRBJ2-1	.	TGTGCCATCAGTGGGGACAGGGCAATCGTCAATGAGCAGTTCTTC	CAISGDRAIVNEQFF
.	TRBV5-1	TRBJ1-1	.	TGCGCCAGCAGCCAAGTACAGGGAGGGAACACTGAAGCTTTCTTT	CASSQVQGGNTEAFF
.	TRBV6-5	TRBJ2-7	.	TGTGCCAGCAGTTACTCTTCGGGTGGGGGGCTCTACGAGCAGTACTTC	CASSYSSGGGLYEQYF
.	TRBV5-6	TRBJ1-2	.	TGTGCCAGCAGCCTCGGGGGGGGTTTATTCACCTATGGCTACACCTTC	CASSLGGGLFTYGYTF
TRBD1	TRBV11-2	TRBJ2-5	.	TGTGCCAGCAGTCCTTTCAGGGACAGGGTGGGGGAGACCCAGTACTTC	CASSPFRDRVGETQYF
TRBD1	TRBV6-5	TRBJ1-1	once	TGTGCCACCCGACAGGGGGCGCGTACTGAAGCTTTCTTT	CATRQGARTEAFF
TRBD2	TRBV7-2	TRBJ2-2	.	TGTGCCAGCAGCCTTGGTAGCGGGGGGGCCACCGGGGAGCTGTTTTTT	CASSLGSGGATGELFF
.	TRBV5-1	TRBJ2-5	.	TGCGCCAGCAGCTCCGGGACGGTGGAGACCCAGTACTTC	CASSSGTVETQYF
.	TRBV5-4	TRBJ1-2	.	TGTGCCAGCAGCTTGGGGGGGGCCGGAGCCAACACCCCATCGATCTATGGCTACACCTTC	CASSLGGAGANTPSIYGYTF
TRBD1	TRBV6-5	TRBJ1-2	.	TGTGCCAGCAGTTACACCGTGGACAGGGGAGCGGGCTACACCTTC	CASSYTVDRGAGYTF
.	TRBV29-1	TRBJ1-2	.	TGCAGCGTTGTTTCAGACCTTAACTATGGCTACACCTTC	CSVVSDLNYGYTF
TRBD2	TRBV7-9	TRBJ2-1	.	TGTGCCAGCAGCTCGGGCGGGAGTGGAACCTACAATGAGCAGTTCTTC	CASSSGGSGTYNEQFF
TRBD2	TRBV5-6	TRBJ2-3	.	TGTGCCAGCAGCTCGGGACTAGGGGAGGATACGCAGTATTTT	CASSSGLGEDTQYF
.	TRBV7-8	TRBJ2-2	.	TGTGCCAGCAGCTTAGTGGCGGGAACGACCGGGGAGCTGTTTTTT	CASSLVAGTTGELFF
.	TRBV5-1	TRBJ2-1	.	TGCGCCAGCAGCTTGTCCTTACCTGATGAGCAGTTCTTC	CASSLSLPDEQFF